This TCR beta chain stems from a study of PD-L1 blockade in urothelial cancer. Looking at the study overall: Blood was evaluated 3 weeks (second dose) and 6 weeks after therapy began.

The germline V gene has CDR1 SGHRS and CDR2 YFSETQ. The CDR3 has 19 amino acids. V dropped 3 bases and J dropped 5; count of bases not matched to a gene: 13. The table came from immunoSEQ multiplex PCR; TCRdb's copy has only in-frame clones and leaves some out. Of about 84,000 clones listed, more than 75% are singletons. The chain is built from TRBV5-1 and TRBJ2-1; 14 bases agree with TRBD2. The TCR sequence derives from a man between 70 and 80 years old with urothelial cancer. Sample: PBMCs, taken around atezolizumab (anti-PD-L1) treatment. The CDR3 coding sequence is TGCGCCAGCAGCTCCACTCCTGGGACTAGCGGGGGAGGTCACAATGAGCAGTTCTTC. Protein sequence: CASSSTPGTSGGGHNEQFF.